This entry features one T cell receptor (beta chain) sequence. The repertoire was sequenced with immunoSEQ multiplex PCR; TCRdb's copy has only in-frame clones and lacks some. The sample holds roughly 130,000 clones, around 83% seen once. The entry originates in a study of blood T cell repertoires in COVID-19. The CDR3 has 14 residues. Germline trimming cut 6 bases from V and 2 bases from J; bases unmatched to any gene: 3. Germline V gene sequence: CDR1 LNHDA, CDR2 SQIVND (reference sequence). This TCR came from a woman in her twenties or thirties who had recovered from COVID-19. Material: PBMCs or T cells enriched from blood (not recorded which). The chain is built from TRBV19 and TRBJ2-7, with 11 positions matching TRBD2. DNA for the CDR3: TGTGCCAGTAGGTTAGCGGGAGGGACCTACGAGCAGTACTTC. Translation gives CASRLAGGTYEQYF.